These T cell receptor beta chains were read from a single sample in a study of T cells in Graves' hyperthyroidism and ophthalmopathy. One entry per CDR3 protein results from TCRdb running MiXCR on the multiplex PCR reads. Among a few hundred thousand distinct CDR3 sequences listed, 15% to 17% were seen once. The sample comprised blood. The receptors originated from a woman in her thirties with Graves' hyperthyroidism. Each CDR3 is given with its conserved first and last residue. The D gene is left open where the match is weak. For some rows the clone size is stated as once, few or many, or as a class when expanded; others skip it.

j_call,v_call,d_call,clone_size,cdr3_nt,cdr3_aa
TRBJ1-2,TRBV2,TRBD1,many,TGTGCCAGCAGTGGGACAGGGCGAAGTGGCTACACCTTC,CASSGTGRSGYTF
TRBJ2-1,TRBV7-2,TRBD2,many,TGTGCCAGCAGCTTAATAAGCGGGAGCTACAATGAGCAGTTCTTC,CASSLISGSYNEQFF
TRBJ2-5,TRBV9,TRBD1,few,TGTGCCAGCAGCGTAGGGGACAGGATTCAAGAGACCCAGTACTTC,CASSVGDRIQETQYF
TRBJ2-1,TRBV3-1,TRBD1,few,TGTGCCAGCAGCCTGATCAGGGGGCCCCTAGCCTACAATGAGCAGTTCTTC,CASSLIRGPLAYNEQFF
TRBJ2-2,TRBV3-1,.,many,TGTGCCAGCAGCCAAGTACAGGGAGGCACCGGGGAGCTGTTTTTT,CASSQVQGGTGELFF
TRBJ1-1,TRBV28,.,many,TGTGCCAGCAGCCTAACAACACTGAAGGCTTTCTTT,CASSLTTLKAFF
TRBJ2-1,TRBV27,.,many,TGTGCCAGCCGGCACTACAATGAGCAGTTCTTC,CASRHYNEQFF
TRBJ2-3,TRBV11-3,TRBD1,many,TGTGCCAGCAGCTCAGGGACAGTCTTCAGCACAGATACGCAGTATTTT,CASSSGTVFSTDTQYF
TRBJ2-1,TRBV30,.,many,TGTGCCTGGAAGTCCCGAGGGAATGAGCAGTTCTTC,CAWKSRGNEQFF
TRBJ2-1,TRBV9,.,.,TGTGCCAGCAGCCCAGGTAGGAGGGCCTACAATGAGCAGTTCTTC,CASSPGRRAYNEQFF
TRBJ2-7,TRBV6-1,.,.,TGTGCCAGCAGTAAGGGAGAATTAACCTACGAGCAGTACTTC,CASSKGELTYEQYF
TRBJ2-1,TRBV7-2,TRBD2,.,TGCGCCAGCAGCCAAGACGGACTAGCGGGGAATGAGCAGTTCTTC,CASSQDGLAGNEQFF
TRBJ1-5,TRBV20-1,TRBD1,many,TGCAGTGCCTGGACAGGGGGGGAGCAGCCCCAGCATTTT,CSAWTGGEQPQHF
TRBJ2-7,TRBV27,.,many,TGCGCCAGCAGCTCGGGGAACGAGCAGTACTTC,CASSSGNEQYF
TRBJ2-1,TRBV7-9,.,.,TGTGCCAGCAGTCACACTAGTTTCCTCTACAATGAGCAGTTCTTC,CASSHTSFLYNEQFF
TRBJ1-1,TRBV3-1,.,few,TGTGCCAGCAGCCAAGAATTGAAGGGCACTGAAGCTTTCTTT,CASSQELKGTEAFF
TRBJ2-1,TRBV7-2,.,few,TGTGCCAGCAGCTTATGGGCTAGCGAGTACAATGAGCAGTTCTTC,CASSLWASEYNEQFF
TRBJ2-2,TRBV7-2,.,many,TGTGCCAGCAGCACCCCGAACACCGGGGAGCTGTTTTTT,CASSTPNTGELFF
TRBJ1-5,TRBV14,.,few,TGTGCCAGCAGCCAATCCGAACAAGTCAATCAGCCCCAGCATTTT,CASSQSEQVNQPQHF
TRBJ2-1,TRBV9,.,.,TGTGCCAGCAGCGTAGGGGAGAAGCAGTTCTTC,CASSVGEKQFF
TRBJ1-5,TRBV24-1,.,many,TGTGCCACCTTGGGAGCCCCAGACCCCAATCAGCCCCAGCATTTT,CATLGAPDPNQPQHF
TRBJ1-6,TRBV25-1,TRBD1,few,TGTGCCAGCAGTGCCCCTTCGGGACAGGGCAATTCACCCCTCCACTTT,CASSAPSGQGNSPLHF
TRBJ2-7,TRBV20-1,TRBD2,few,TGCAGTGCCCCACTGGCGGCTAGCGGGAGGGCCAGCCACTACGAGCAGTACTTC,CSAPLAASGRASHYEQYF
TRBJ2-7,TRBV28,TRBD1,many,TGTGCCAGCAACAGACCAGGGACAGCTTTCGACGAGCAGTACTTC,CASNRPGTAFDEQYF
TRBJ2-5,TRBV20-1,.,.,TGCAGTGCTAGAGATTACAGGCACCAAGAGACCCAGTACTTC,CSARDYRHQETQYF
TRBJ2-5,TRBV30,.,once,TGTGCCTGGAGTACCCCCCGGGCGGTGGAGACCCAGTACTTC,CAWSTPRAVETQYF
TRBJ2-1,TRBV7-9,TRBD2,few,TGTGCCAGCAGCCCAACACGGACTAGCGGGAGCCACAATGAGCAGTTCTTC,CASSPTRTSGSHNEQFF
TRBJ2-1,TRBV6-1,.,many,TGTGCCAGCAGCGACCATGGTGAGCAGTTCTTC,CASSDHGEQFF
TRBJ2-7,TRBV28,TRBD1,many,TGTGCCAGCGGAGATACGATACAGGGGTATTACGAGCAGTACTTC,CASGDTIQGYYEQYF
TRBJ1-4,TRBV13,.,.,TGTGCCAGCAGGGGCAGGGGCGGTGAAAAACTGTTTTTT,CASRGRGGEKLFF
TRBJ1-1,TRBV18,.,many,TGTGCCAGCTCACCACTGGAAAGGTTCGAAGCTTTCTTT,CASSPLERFEAFF
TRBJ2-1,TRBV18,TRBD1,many,TGTGCCAGCTCTCCTGGACAGGGGGGCTACAATGAGCAGTTCTTC,CASSPGQGGYNEQFF
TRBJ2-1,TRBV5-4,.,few,TGTGCCAGCGGGGAACAGAAAAACTACAATGAGCAGTTCTTC,CASGEQKNYNEQFF
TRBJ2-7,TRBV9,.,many,TGTGCCAGCAGCCACTCAAGAGACAGGTCCAACGAGCAGTACTTC,CASSHSRDRSNEQYF
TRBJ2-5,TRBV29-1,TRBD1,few,TGCAGCGTTGAAGACCTGACAGGGGGGGGACAAGAGACCCAGTACTTC,CSVEDLTGGGQETQYF
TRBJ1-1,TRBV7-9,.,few,TGTGCCAGCAGCCGAATCTCGGGTTATGAAGCTTTCTTT,CASSRISGYEAFF
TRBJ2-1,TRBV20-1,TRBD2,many,TGCAGTACTAGCGGGAGATTTGAGCAGTTCTTC,CSTSGRFEQFF
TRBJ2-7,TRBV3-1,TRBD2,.,TGTGCCAGCAGCCAATCGCCGGGAGGGCCGTACGAGCAGTACTTC,CASSQSPGGPYEQYF
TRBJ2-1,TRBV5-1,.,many,TGCGCCAGCAGCACGGTAGGCCCGCTAGGCAATGAGCAGTTCTTC,CASSTVGPLGNEQFF
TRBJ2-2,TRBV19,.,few,TGTGCCAGTAGTATCCTACCGGGTGGGAGGACGAACACCGGGGAGCTGTTTTTT,CASSILPGGRTNTGELFF
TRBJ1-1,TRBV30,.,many,TGTGCCTGGTCCCGAGGCGCGGTTAACACTGAAGCTTTCTTT,CAWSRGAVNTEAFF
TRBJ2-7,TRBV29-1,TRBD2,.,TGCAGCGCTAGTCCGCCACGTGGCGGGAGGGCCCTTGAGCAGTACTTC,CSASPPRGGRALEQYF